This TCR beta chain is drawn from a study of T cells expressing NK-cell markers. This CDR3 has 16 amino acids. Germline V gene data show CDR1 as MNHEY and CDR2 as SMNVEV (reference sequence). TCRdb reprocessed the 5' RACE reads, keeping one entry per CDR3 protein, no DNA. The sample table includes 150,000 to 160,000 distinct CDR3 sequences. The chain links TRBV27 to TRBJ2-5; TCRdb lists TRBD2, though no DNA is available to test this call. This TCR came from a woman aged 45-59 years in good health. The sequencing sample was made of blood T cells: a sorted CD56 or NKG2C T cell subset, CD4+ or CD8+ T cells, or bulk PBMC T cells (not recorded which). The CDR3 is CASSTLRLAGVETQYF.